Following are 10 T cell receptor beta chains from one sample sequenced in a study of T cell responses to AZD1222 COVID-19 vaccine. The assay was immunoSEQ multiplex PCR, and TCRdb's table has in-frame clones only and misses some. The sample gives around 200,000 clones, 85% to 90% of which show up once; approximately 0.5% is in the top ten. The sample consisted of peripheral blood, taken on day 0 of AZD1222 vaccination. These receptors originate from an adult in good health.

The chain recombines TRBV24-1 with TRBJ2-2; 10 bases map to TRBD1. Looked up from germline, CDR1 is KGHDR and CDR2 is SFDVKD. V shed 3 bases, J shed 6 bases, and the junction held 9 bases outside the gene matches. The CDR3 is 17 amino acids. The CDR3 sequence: CATSDPPGTGEAGELFF. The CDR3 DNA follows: TGTGCCACCAGTGATCCACCGGGGACAGGGGAAGCCGGGGAGCTGTTTTTT.

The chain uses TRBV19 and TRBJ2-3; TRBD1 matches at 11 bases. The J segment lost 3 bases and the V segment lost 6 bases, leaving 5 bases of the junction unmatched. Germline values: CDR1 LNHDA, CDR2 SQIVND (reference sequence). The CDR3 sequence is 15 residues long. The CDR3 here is CASSRGQGVTDTQYF. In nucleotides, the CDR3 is TGTGCCAGTAGCCGGGGACAGGGGGTTACAGATACGCAGTATTTT.

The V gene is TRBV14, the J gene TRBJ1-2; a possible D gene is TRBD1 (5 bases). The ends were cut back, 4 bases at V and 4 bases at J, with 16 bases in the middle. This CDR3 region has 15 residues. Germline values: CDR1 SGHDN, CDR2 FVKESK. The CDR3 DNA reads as TGTGCCAGCAGCCGGGACCTGGGCCAAATCTATGGCTACACCTTC. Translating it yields CASSRDLGQIYGYTF.

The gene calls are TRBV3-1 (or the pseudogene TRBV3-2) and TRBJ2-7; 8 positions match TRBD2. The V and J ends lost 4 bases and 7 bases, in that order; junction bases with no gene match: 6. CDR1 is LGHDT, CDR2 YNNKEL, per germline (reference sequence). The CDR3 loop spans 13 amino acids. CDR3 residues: CASSRVAGGEQYF. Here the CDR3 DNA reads TGTGCCAGCAGCCGAGTGGCGGGAGGAGAGCAGTACTTC.

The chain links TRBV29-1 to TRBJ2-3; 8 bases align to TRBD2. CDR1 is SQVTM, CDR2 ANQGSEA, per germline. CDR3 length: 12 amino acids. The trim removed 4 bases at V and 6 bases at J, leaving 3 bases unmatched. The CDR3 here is CSVGRGADTQYF. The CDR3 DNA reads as TGCAGCGTTGGGCGGGGGGCGGATACGCAGTATTTT.

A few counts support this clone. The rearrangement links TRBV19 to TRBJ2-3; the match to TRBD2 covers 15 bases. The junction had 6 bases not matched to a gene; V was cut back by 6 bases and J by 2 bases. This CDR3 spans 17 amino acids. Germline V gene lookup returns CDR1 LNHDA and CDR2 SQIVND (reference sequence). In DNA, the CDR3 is TGTGCCAGTAGCCGCGGGACTAGCGGGGGGTCCACAGATACGCAGTATTTT. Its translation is CASSRGTSGGSTDTQYF.

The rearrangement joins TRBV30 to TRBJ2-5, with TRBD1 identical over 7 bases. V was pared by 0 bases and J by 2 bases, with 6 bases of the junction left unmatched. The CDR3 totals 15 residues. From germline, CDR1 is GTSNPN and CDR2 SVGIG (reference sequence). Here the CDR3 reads CAWSVQGIIQETQYF. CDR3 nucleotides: TGTGCCTGGAGTGTACAGGGGATCATACAAGAGACCCAGTACTTC.

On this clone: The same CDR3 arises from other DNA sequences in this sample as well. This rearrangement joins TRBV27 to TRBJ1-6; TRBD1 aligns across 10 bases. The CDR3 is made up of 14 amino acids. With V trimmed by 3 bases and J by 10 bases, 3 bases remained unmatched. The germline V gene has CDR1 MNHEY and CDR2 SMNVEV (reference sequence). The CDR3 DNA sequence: TGTGCCAGCAGTTTGGACAGGGGGAGCTCACCCCTCCACTTT. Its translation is CASSLDRGSSPLHF.

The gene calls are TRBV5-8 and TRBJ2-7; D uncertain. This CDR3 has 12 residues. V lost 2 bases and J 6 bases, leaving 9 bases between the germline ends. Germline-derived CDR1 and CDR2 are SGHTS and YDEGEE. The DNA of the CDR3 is TGTGCCAGCAGCTTCCCGAAGGGCGAGCAGTACTTC. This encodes CASSFPKGEQYF.

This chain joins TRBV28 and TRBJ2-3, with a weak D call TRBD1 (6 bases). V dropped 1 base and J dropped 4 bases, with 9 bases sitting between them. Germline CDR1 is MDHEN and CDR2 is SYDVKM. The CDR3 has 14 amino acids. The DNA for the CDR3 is TGTGCCAGCAGTTTATCCGGGACATCAGATACGCAGTATTTT. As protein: CASSLSGTSDTQYF.